The rows below give T cell receptor beta chains drawn from one sample of a study of blood T cell repertoires in COVID-19. Profiling relied on immunoSEQ multiplex PCR, and the TCRdb table lists in-frame clones only, not all of them. Among a few hundred thousand clones listed, approximately 89% were seen once. The sequencing input was peripheral blood. The receptors shown here come from a woman aged 25 to 45 who had recovered from COVID-19. Both conserved end residues are part of each CDR3. Fields, in order: D gene, clone size, J gene, V gene, CDR3 protein, CDR3 DNA. The D gene is left open where the match is weak. Rows give clone size only sometimes, using once, few, many, or a class for an expanded clone.

>.|.|TRBJ1-1|TRBV10-1
CASICLPDTEAFF
TGCGCCAGCATATGCCTACCGGACACTGAAGCTTTCTTT
>TRBD1|once|TRBJ1-1|TRBV5-1
CASSRDRGNTEAFF
TGCGCCAGCAGCCGGGACAGGGGTAACACTGAAGCTTTCTTT
>.|.|TRBJ2-5|TRBV28
CASSLSGSETQYF
TGTGCCAGCAGTTTAAGCGGGTCGGAGACCCAGTACTTC
>.|.|TRBJ2-5|TRBV10-3
CAISEYQVVQETQYF
TGTGCCATCAGTGAGTATCAGGTAGTACAAGAGACCCAGTACTTC
>TRBD2|few|TRBJ2-7|TRBV7-2
CASSERLAGYSYEQYF
TGTGCCAGCAGCGAACGACTAGCGGGGTACTCCTACGAGCAGTACTTC
>.|.|TRBJ1-1|TRBV24-1
CATSDQNTEAFF
TGTGCCACCAGTGATCAGAACACTGAAGCTTTCTTT
>.|.|TRBJ2-7|TRBV24-1
CATSGTSSYEQYF
TGTGCCACCAGTGGGACAAGCTCCTACGAGCAGTACTTC
>TRBD1|.|TRBJ2-3|TRBV14
CASRKRGPTDTQYF
TGTGCCAGCCGAAAGAGGGGGCCCACAGATACGCAGTATTTT
>TRBD1|.|TRBJ1-2|TRBV10-3
CAISSRGLLHYGYTF
TGTGCCATCAGCAGCAGGGGGCTATTGCACTATGGCTACACCTTC
>TRBD2|.|TRBJ2-3|TRBV30
CAWSARAGADTQYF
TGTGCCTGGAGTGCCCGAGCGGGGGCAGATACGCAGTATTTT
>.|.|TRBJ1-5|TRBV5-1
CASSEPGQPQHF
TGCGCCAGCAGTGAGCCGGGTCAGCCCCAGCATTTT
>TRBD2|.|TRBJ2-3|TRBV4-1
CASSQSDRGGLGDTQYF
TGCGCCAGCAGCCAATCCGACCGGGGGGGGCTGGGAGATACGCAGTATTTT
>.|.|TRBJ2-2|TRBV6-4
CASSDSWERDTGELFF
TGTGCCAGCAGTGACTCGTGGGAGAGGGACACCGGGGAGCTGTTTTTT
>TRBD2|.|TRBJ2-1|TRBV18
CASSPGTSGYNEQFF
TGTGCCAGCTCTCCCGGGACTAGCGGATACAATGAGCAGTTCTTC
>TRBD2|.|TRBJ2-1|TRBV6-6
CASSYSGGAGNEQFF
TGTGCCAGCAGTTATAGCGGGGGGGCCGGGAATGAGCAGTTCTTC
>.|.|TRBJ2-1|TRBV5-4
CASSSWPDEQFF
TGTGCCAGCAGCTCCTGGCCCGATGAGCAGTTCTTC
>.|.|TRBJ1-5|TRBV12-3/TRBV12-4
CASSPGNQPQHF
TGTGCCAGCAGCCCAGGCAATCAGCCCCAGCATTTT
>.|.|TRBJ2-5|TRBV3-1/TRBV3-2
CASSQDRQETQYF
TGTGCCAGCAGCCAAGATCGTCAAGAGACCCAGTACTTC
>.|.|TRBJ1-5|TRBV4-1
CASSQDPLQGYQPQHF
TGCGCCAGCAGCCAAGATCCTTTGCAGGGGTACCAGCCCCAGCATTTT
>.|.|TRBJ2-5|TRBV18
CASSPPGGETQYF
TGTGCCAGCTCACCACCTGGGGGGGAGACCCAGTACTTC
>TRBD2|.|TRBJ2-5|TRBV11-2
CASSLWSGGARETQYF
TGTGCCAGCAGCTTATGGAGCGGGGGGGCCAGGGAGACCCAGTACTTC
>.|.|TRBJ1-1|TRBV30
CAWSGGLERGTEAFF
TGTGCCTGGAGTGGGGGTTTGGAGAGAGGGACTGAAGCTTTCTTT
>.|.|TRBJ1-2|TRBV5-1
CASSLAGTQANYGYTF
TGCGCCAGCAGCTTGGCAGGGACACAAGCTAACTATGGCTACACCTTC
>TRBD1|.|TRBJ1-6|TRBV5-6
CASSLGTGNSPLHF
TGTGCCAGCAGCTTGGGGACAGGGAATTCACCCCTCCACTTT
>TRBD1|.|TRBJ1-1|TRBV19
CASSIVPRQGARTEAFF
TGTGCCAGTAGTATAGTCCCCCGACAGGGGGCACGGACTGAAGCTTTCTTT
>.|.|TRBJ1-1|TRBV5-5
CASSLATAMNTEAFF
TGTGCCAGCAGCTTGGCCACAGCCATGAACACTGAAGCTTTCTTT
>TRBD1|.|TRBJ1-4|TRBV2
CASSENGQGEEKLFF
TGTGCCAGCAGTGAGAATGGACAGGGAGAGGAAAAACTGTTTTTT
>.|.|TRBJ2-5|TRBV14
CASSPGENQETQYF
TGTGCCAGCAGCCCTGGAGAGAACCAAGAGACCCAGTACTTC
>.|.|TRBJ1-1|TRBV27
CASQPEGPNTEAFF
TGTGCCAGCCAGCCAGAGGGTCCGAACACTGAAGCTTTCTTT
>.|.|TRBJ1-5|TRBV18
CASSTTTGMNQPQHF
TGTGCCAGCTCAACTACTACAGGGATGAATCAGCCCCAGCATTTT
>.|.|TRBJ1-5|TRBV7-2
CASSLAADQPQHF
TGTGCCAGCAGCTTAGCAGCGGATCAGCCCCAGCATTTT
>.|.|TRBJ1-3|TRBV6-5
CATATFSGNTIYF
TGTGCCACCGCTACGTTCTCTGGAAACACCATATATTTT
>TRBD1|.|TRBJ1-3|TRBV5-1
CASSPSGTGSSGNTIYF
TGCGCCAGCAGCCCGTCCGGGACAGGGAGCTCTGGAAACACCATATATTTT
>TRBD1|.|TRBJ2-7|TRBV5-4
CASSPGQGPYEQYF
TGTGCCAGCAGCCCCGGACAGGGCCCCTACGAGCAGTACTTC
>TRBD1|.|TRBJ1-6|TRBV6-5
CASSYSSTGNSPLHF
TGTGCCAGCAGTTACTCTTCGACAGGGAATTCACCCCTCCACTTT
>.|.|TRBJ1-5|TRBV6-5
CASSWQADSNQPQHF
TGTGCCAGCAGTTGGCAGGCAGATAGCAATCAGCCCCAGCATTTT
>.|many|TRBJ1-2|TRBV19
CASSIAQTFNYGYTF
TGTGCCAGTAGTATAGCCCAGACATTCAACTATGGCTACACCTTC
>.|.|TRBJ2-1|TRBV7-2
CASSLETYNEQFF
TGTGCCAGCAGCTTAGAAACTTACAATGAGCAGTTCTTC
>TRBD1|.|TRBJ2-2|TRBV5-5
CASSSDRGLDTGELFF
TGTGCCAGCAGCTCCGACAGGGGGCTTGACACCGGGGAGCTGTTTTTT
>TRBD2|.|TRBJ2-1|TRBV3-1/TRBV3-2
CASSQARVSGGGYNEQFF
TGTGCCAGCAGCCAAGCACGGGTGAGCGGGGGAGGCTACAATGAGCAGTTCTTC
>.|.|TRBJ2-4|TRBV19
CASGVAKNIQYF
TGTGCCAGTGGAGTAGCCAAAAACATTCAGTACTTC
>TRBD2|once|TRBJ2-3|TRBV19
CASSGYVPGLATIDTQYF
TGTGCCAGTAGTGGTTACGTACCGGGACTAGCGACGATCGATACGCAGTATTTT
>TRBD1|.|TRBJ2-3|TRBV4-3
CASSQEPPTGGAGTQYF
TGCGCCAGCAGCCAAGAACCTCCTACAGGGGGCGCCGGTACGCAGTATTTT
>TRBD1|.|TRBJ2-1|TRBV11-2
CASSARQGHNEQFF
TGTGCCAGCAGCGCGCGACAGGGTCACAATGAGCAGTTCTTC
>TRBD1|.|TRBJ2-6|TRBV15
CATSRVLGGQGSSGANVLTF
TGTGCCACCAGCAGAGTCCTTGGGGGACAGGGTTCCTCTGGGGCCAACGTCCTGACTTTC
>.|.|TRBJ2-1|TRBV19
CAIIMFPGEQFF
TGTGCCATTATTATGTTCCCAGGTGAGCAGTTCTTC
>TRBD1|.|TRBJ1-3|TRBV9
CASGGTDSGNTIYF
TGTGCCAGCGGCGGGACAGACTCTGGAAACACCATATATTTT
>.|once|TRBJ1-1|TRBV4-1
CASSPQVTNTEAFF
TGCGCCAGCAGCCCACAGGTAACGAACACTGAAGCTTTCTTT
>TRBD2|.|TRBJ2-7|TRBV7-8
CASSLVLAGASTSYEQYF
TGTGCCAGCAGCTTAGTTTTAGCGGGGGCCTCCACCTCCTACGAGCAGTACTTC
>TRBD2|.|TRBJ2-1|TRBV5-1
CASRLGMASGGARDEQFF
TGCGCCAGCAGATTGGGGATGGCTAGCGGGGGGGCGAGGGATGAGCAGTTCTTC
>.|.|TRBJ1-2|TRBV7-9
CASSFAAGIYGYTF
TGTGCCAGCAGCTTTGCGGCAGGGATTTATGGCTACACCTTC
>.|.|TRBJ1-5|TRBV7-8
CASGAAQPQHF
TGTGCGAGTGGGGCCGCTCAGCCCCAGCATTTT
>.|.|TRBJ1-2|TRBV10-3
CAISASTTNYGYTF
TGTGCCATCAGTGCCTCGACAACAAACTATGGCTACACCTTC
>.|.|TRBJ2-2|TRBV10-3
CAIRTGNTGELFF
TGTGCCATCAGGACAGGGAACACCGGGGAGCTGTTTTTT